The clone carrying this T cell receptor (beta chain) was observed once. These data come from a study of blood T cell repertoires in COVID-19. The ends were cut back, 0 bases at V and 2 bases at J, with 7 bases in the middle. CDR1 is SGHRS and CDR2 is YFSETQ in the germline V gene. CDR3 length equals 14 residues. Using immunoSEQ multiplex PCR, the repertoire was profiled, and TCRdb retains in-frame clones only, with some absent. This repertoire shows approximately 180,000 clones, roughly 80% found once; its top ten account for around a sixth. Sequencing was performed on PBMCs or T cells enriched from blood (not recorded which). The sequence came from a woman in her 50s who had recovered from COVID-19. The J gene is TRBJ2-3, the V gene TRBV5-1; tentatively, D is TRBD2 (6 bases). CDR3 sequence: CASSLVADTDTQYF. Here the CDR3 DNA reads TGCGCCAGCAGCTTGGTAGCGGACACAGATACGCAGTATTTT. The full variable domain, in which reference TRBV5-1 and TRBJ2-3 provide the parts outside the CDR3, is KAGVTQTPRYLIKTRGQQVTLSCSPISGHRSVSWYQQTPGQGLQFLFEYFSETQRNKGNFPGRFSGRQFSNSRSEMNVSTLELGDSALYLCASSLVADTDTQYFGPGTRLTVL.